This entry lists 20 T cell receptor beta chains sequenced from one sample in a study of Ad26.COV2.S vaccination and SARS-CoV-2 variants. The treatment was: about 20 received Ad26.COV2.S at low or high dose, single or two shots; roughly 5 received placebo; per-sample allocation not given. Specimens were obtained on day 63 following the first vaccine or placebo injection. Sequencing used immunoSEQ multiplex PCR; TCRdb keeps in-frame clones, though not all of them. The sample has fewer than 400,000 clones, around nine tenths seen once; the top ten hold 1.5% to 2%. The specimen comprised peripheral blood, sampled in a trial of Ad26.COV2.S vaccine versus placebo. These receptors were collected from a person between 18 and 59 years old who received the Ad26.COV2.S COVID-19 vaccine or a placebo.

The rearrangement joins TRBV18 to TRBJ2-7; 8 nucleotides agree with TRBD1. The CDR3 sequence is 12 residues long. V was pared by 6 bases and J by 6 bases, with 4 bases of the junction left unmatched. Germline values: CDR1 KGHSH, CDR2 LQKENI. CDR3 DNA: TGTGCCAGCTCCGCGGACAGGGTCGAGCAGTACTTC. It translates to CASSADRVEQYF. The whole variable domain, filled in from reference TRBV18 and TRBJ2-7, reads NAGVMQNPRHLVRRRGQEARLRCSPMKGHSHVYWYRQLPEEGLKFMVYLQKENIIDESGMPKERFSAEFPKEGPSILRIQQVVRGDSAAYFCASSADRVEQYFGPGTRLTVT.

The rearrangement links TRBV9 to TRBJ2-1, with unresolved D. V was cut by 4 bases and J by 5 bases, with 13 bases left in between. CDR1 is SGDLS and CDR2 is YYNGEE in the germline V gene. The CDR3 consists of 14 residues. The CDR3 here is CASSPSDIHNEQFF. The CDR3 DNA sequence: TGTGCCAGCAGCCCCTCAGACATACACAATGAGCAGTTCTTC.

This clone appeared many times. The same CDR3 can be traced to other DNA sequences in this sample. The chain uses TRBV14 and TRBJ2-7; no definite D call. Trimming pared 2 bases from V and 3 bases from J, leaving 2 bases between. Looked up from germline, CDR1 is SGHDN and CDR2 is FVKESK. The CDR3 has 11 residues. In DNA form, the CDR3 reads TGTGCCAGCAGCCAATACTACGAGCAGTACTTC. It codes for CASSQYYEQYF.

V usage is TRBV6-5 and J usage is TRBJ2-1; 7 bases are shared with TRBD2. V dropped 2 bases and J dropped 10; count of bases not matched to a gene: 8. CDR1 and CDR2 from the germline V gene are MNHEY and SVGAGI. The CDR3 spans 14 residues. The CDR3 bases are TGTGCCAGCAGTTACAGACTAGCCCGAGGCGAGCAGTTCTTC. Translating it yields CASSYRLARGEQFF.

The gene calls are TRBV19 and TRBJ2-5; 11 bases align to TRBD2. The V segment lost 7 bases and the J segment 5 bases; nucleotides outside the gene matches: 9. Germline lookup yields CDR1 LNHDA and CDR2 SQIVND (reference sequence). This CDR3 comprises 15 residues. CDR3 in amino acids: CASTPLAGGPETQYF. The CDR3 nucleotides are TGTGCCAGTACCCCGTTAGCGGGAGGGCCGGAGACCCAGTACTTC.

This clone has just one count. V and J are TRBV5-1 and TRBJ2-1, with TRBD2 as a possible D gene (6 bases). Germline values: CDR1 SGHRS, CDR2 YFSETQ. V shed 7 bases and J shed 5 bases, with 28 bases lying between them. The length of the CDR3 is 18 residues. The CDR3 protein is CASRPWPGLQTGNNEQFF. The CDR3 bases are TGCGCCAGCCGACCCTGGCCGGGACTCCAGACTGGAAACAATGAGCAGTTCTTC. The variable domain in full, completed from reference TRBV5-1 and TRBJ2-1, reads KAGVTQTPRYLIKTRGQQVTLSCSPISGHRSVSWYQQTPGQGLQFLFEYFSETQRNKGNFPGRFSGRQFSNSRSEMNVSTLELGDSALYLCASRPWPGLQTGNNEQFFGPGTRLTVL.

The rearrangement uses TRBV12-3 or TRBV12-4 and TRBJ1-2; possibly TRBD1 for D (6 bases). The CDR3 covers 12 residues. V lost 5 bases and J 8 bases, leaving 12 bases between the germline ends. This CDR3 is CASSLQGFGYTF. The CDR3 DNA is TGTGCCAGCAGTCTACAGGGTTTCGGCTACACCTTC.

The V and J genes are TRBV7-8 and TRBJ2-1; 9 positions agree with TRBD2. This CDR3 spans 15 amino acids. The trim removed 2 bases at V and 2 bases at J, leaving 1 base unmatched. The V gene's germline CDR1 is SGHVS and CDR2 FQNEAQ. CDR3 in DNA: TGTGCCAGCAGCTTATCTAGCGGGACCTACAATGAGCAGTTCTTC. Translation: CASSLSSGTYNEQFF.

The rearrangement uses TRBV7-9 and TRBJ1-2; D call uncertain. The CDR3 runs to 12 residues. Trimming took 5 bases from V and 0 from J, leaving 4 bases between them. The V gene's germline CDR1 is SEHNR and CDR2 FQNEAQ (reference sequence). CDR3 in DNA: TGTGCCAGCAGCGTGCCTAACTATGGCTACACCTTC. This encodes CASSVPNYGYTF.

The rearrangement joins TRBV5-4 to TRBJ1-2; 7 nucleotides agree with TRBD1. This CDR3 is built from 13 residues. In germline, CDR1 is SGHNT, CDR2 YYREEE (reference sequence). V gave up 4 bases and J gave up 8 bases; unmatched junction bases: 8. Here the CDR3 reads CASSRGQDWGYTF. In DNA, the CDR3 is TGTGCCAGCAGCCGAGGACAGGATTGGGGCTACACCTTC.

This chain uses TRBV9 with TRBJ1-3, with D maybe TRBD1 (6 bases). The CDR3 is 14 residues long. Trimming removed 3 bases at V and 3 bases at J, with 10 bases between. Germline V gene lookup returns CDR1 SGDLS and CDR2 YYNGEE. The CDR3 region is CASSARGGGNTIYF. The DNA for the CDR3 is TGTGCCAGCAGCGCGAGGGGGGGTGGAAACACCATATATTTT.

The chain recombines TRBV18 with TRBJ2-1; TRBD2 aligns across 7 bases. Germline assignment: CDR1 KGHSH and CDR2 LQKENI. This CDR3 spans 16 amino acids. Germline trimming cut 8 bases from V and 8 bases from J; bases unmatched to any gene: 18. CDR3 coding DNA: TGTGCCAGCCACTCGAGACCGGGACTACGGTCCCATGAGCAGTTCTTC. Protein sequence: CASHSRPGLRSHEQFF.

V usage is TRBV6-5 and J usage is TRBJ2-2, with 8 bases aligning to TRBD1. Losses at the gene ends were 7 bases for V and 1 base for J; bases not matched to a gene: 5. CDR3 length equals 15 residues. Germline-derived CDR1 and CDR2 are MNHEY and SVGAGI. CDR3 nucleotides: TGTGCCAGCACCGGACAGGGTGGGAACACCGGGGAGCTGTTTTTT. It specifies CASTGQGGNTGELFF.

The rearrangement uses TRBV19 and TRBJ2-4, with 7 positions matching TRBD2. This CDR3 region has 20 residues. V gave up 7 bases and J gave up 3 bases; unmatched junction bases: 24. Germline V lookup: CDR1 LNHDA, CDR2 SQIVND (reference sequence). This CDR3 is CASTPYARVRERFVKNIQYF. In DNA, the CDR3 is TGTGCCAGTACCCCGTACGCAAGGGTGCGGGAGAGGTTTGTCAAAAACATTCAGTACTTC.

This clone was observed once. The rearrangement uses TRBV6-1 and TRBJ1-2; D ambiguous. Germline V gives CDR1 MNHNS, CDR2 SASEGT. The CDR3 is made up of 14 amino acids. Trimming removed 1 base from V and 4 bases from J, with 10 bases in between. CDR3 sequence reads: CASSEVKGAYGYTF. CDR3 in DNA: TGTGCCAGCAGTGAAGTCAAGGGAGCCTATGGCTACACCTTC.

The rearrangement uses TRBV23-1 and TRBJ2-3; unclear D gene. TRBV23-1 carries the ORF label, with uncertain function. The V end was cut by 11 bases, the J end by 6 bases, with 18 bases between. The CDR3 consists of 13 residues. CDR3: CAESRASGDTQYF. The CDR3 DNA reads as TGCGCCGAGTCAAGGGCCTCCGGGGATACGCAGTATTTT.

This clone has just one count. The chain has TRBV5-1 and TRBJ1-5; D possibly corresponds to TRBD1 (6 bases). CDR1 is SGHRS, CDR2 YFSETQ, per germline. This CDR3 has 15 residues. With 4 bases removed from V and 11 bases from J, the gap between germline ends came to 22 bases. CDR3 bases: TGCGCCAGCAGCCCCTCGGCGGGGGCTACCGAGGCCCAGCATTTT. This gives the protein CASSPSAGATEAQHF.

This chain uses TRBV4-2 with TRBJ1-1; 8 bases fit TRBD1. In germline, CDR1 is LGHNA, CDR2 YNFKEQ. This CDR3 region has 13 residues. Losses at the gene ends were 3 bases for V and 3 bases for J; bases not matched to a gene: 0. This CDR3 is CASSQDRDTEAFF. The CDR3 DNA is TGTGCCAGCAGCCAGGACAGGGACACTGAAGCTTTCTTT.

The CDR3 reads CASSLSRPPADTQYF. The CDR3 nucleotides are TGCGCCAGCAGCTTGTCACGGCCCCCAGCAGATACGCAGTATTTT. V usage is TRBV5-1 and J usage is TRBJ2-3; D uncertain. Germline CDR1 is SGHRS and CDR2 is YFSETQ. V lost 1 base, J lost 4 bases, and 13 bases lay in between. This CDR3 region has 15 residues. The full variable domain, its missing parts supplied by reference TRBV5-1 and TRBJ2-3, is KAGVTQTPRYLIKTRGQQVTLSCSPISGHRSVSWYQQTPGQGLQFLFEYFSETQRNKGNFPGRFSGRQFSNSRSEMNVSTLELGDSALYLCASSLSRPPADTQYFGPGTRLTVL.

Only a few counts were recorded for this clone. V gene TRBV18 combines with J gene TRBJ1-5; 12 bases map to TRBD1. Germline V gene data show CDR1 as KGHSH and CDR2 as LQKENI. V shed 4 bases, J shed 1 base, and the junction held 11 bases outside the gene matches. The CDR3 is 19 amino acids. CDR3 sequence (DNA): TGTGCCAGCTCACTATCTGGGACAGGGGGCGCGGAGAGCAATCAGCCCCAGCATTTT. Translated, it gives CASSLSGTGGAESNQPQHF.